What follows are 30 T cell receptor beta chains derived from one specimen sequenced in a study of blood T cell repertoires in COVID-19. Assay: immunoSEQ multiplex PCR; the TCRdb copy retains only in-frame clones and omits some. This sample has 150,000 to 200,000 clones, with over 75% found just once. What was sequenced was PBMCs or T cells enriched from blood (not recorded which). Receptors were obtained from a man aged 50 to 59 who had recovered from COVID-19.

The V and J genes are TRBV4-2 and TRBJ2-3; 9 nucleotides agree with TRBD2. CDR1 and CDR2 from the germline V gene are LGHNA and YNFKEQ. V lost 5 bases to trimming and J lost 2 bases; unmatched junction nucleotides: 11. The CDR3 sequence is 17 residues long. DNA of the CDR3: TGTGCCAGCAGCTTAACTAGCGCGGGGGGGGACACAGATACGCAGTATTTT. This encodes CASSLTSAGGDTDTQYF.

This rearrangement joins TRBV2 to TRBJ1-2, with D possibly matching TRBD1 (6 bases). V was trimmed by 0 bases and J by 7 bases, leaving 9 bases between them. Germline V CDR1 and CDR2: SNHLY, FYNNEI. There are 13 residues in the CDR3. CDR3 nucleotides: TGTGCCAGCAGTGAAGCGGGGGCTGGTGGCTACACCTTC. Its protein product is CASSEAGAGGYTF.

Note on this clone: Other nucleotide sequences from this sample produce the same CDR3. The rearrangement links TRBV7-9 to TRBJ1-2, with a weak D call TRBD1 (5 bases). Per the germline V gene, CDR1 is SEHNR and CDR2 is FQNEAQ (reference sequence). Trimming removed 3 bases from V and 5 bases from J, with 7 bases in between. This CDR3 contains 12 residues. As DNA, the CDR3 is TGTGCCAGCAGCTTGGGGGGTTATGGCTACACCTTC. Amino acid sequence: CASSLGGYGYTF.

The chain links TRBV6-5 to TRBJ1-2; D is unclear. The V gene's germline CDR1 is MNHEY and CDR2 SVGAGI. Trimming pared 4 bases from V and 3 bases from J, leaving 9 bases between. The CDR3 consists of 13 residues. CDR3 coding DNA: TGTGCCAGCAGTTGGGGAGTGGACTATGGCTACACCTTC. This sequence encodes CASSWGVDYGYTF.

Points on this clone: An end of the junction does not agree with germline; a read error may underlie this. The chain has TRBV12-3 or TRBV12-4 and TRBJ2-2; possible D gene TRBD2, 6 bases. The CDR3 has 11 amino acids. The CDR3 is CASSLGREVFF. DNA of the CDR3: TGTGCCAGCAGTTTGGGCAGGGAGGTGTTTTTT.

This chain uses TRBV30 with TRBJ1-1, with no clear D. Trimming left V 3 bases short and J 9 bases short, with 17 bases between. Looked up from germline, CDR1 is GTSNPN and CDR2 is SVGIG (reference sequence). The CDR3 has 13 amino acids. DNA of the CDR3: TGTGCCTGGAGCGGGCGGGTATGGGCCCAAGCTTTCTTT. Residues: CAWSGRVWAQAFF.

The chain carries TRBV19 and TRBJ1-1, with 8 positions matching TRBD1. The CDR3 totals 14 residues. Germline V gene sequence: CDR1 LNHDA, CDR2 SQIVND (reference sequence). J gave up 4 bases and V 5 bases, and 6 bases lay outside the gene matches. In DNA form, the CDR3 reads TGTGCCAGTAGTGACAGGGGAGGCAGCACTGAAGCTTTCTTT. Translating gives CASSDRGGSTEAFF.

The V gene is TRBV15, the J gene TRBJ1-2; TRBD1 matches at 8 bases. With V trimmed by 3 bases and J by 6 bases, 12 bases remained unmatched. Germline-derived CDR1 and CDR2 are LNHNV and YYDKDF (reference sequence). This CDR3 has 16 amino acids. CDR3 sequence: CATSSTLYLTGDGYTF. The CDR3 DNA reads TGTGCCACCAGCAGTACCCTCTACTTGACAGGGGATGGCTACACCTTC.

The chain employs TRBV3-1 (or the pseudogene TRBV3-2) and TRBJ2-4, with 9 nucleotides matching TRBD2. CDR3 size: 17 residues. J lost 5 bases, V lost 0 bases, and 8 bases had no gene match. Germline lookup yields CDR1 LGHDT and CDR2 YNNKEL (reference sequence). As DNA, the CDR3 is TGTGCCAGCAGCCAAGATGTCGCGGGAGGGTACGAAAACATTCAGTACTTC. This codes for CASSQDVAGGYENIQYF.

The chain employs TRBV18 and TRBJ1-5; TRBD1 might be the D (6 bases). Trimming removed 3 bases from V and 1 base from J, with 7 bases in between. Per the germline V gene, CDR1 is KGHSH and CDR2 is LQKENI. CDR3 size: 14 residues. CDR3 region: CASSPGTSNQPQHF. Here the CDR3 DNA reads TGTGCCAGCTCACCCGGGACAAGCAATCAGCCCCAGCATTTT.

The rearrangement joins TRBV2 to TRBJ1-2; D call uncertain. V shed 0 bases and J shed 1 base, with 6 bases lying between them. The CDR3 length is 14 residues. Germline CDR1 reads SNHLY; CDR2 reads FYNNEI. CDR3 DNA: TGTGCCAGCAGTGAAGCGTCTTTTAACTATGGCTACACCTTC. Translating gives CASSEASFNYGYTF.

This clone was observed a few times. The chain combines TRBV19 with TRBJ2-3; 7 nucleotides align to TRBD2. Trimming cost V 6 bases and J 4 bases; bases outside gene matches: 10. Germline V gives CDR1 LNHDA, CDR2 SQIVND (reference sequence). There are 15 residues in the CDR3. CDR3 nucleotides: TGTGCCAGTAGGCAAACTAGCGTGAGTGCAGATACGCAGTATTTT. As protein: CASRQTSVSADTQYF.

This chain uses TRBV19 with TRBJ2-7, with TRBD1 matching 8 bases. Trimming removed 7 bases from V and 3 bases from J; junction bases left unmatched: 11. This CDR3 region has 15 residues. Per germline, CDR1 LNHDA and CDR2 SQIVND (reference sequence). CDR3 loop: CASTPRDRGRYEQYF. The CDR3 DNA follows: TGTGCCAGTACCCCCCGAGACAGGGGTCGCTACGAGCAGTACTTC.

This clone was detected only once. In nucleotides, the CDR3 is TGTGCCAGCAGTTTTTCACTAGCGGGGGTCCCCAGGCAAGAGACCCAGTACTTC. It yields the protein CASSFSLAGVPRQETQYF. J is TRBJ2-5 and V is TRBV28, with 11 bases that match TRBD2. With 3 bases clipped from V and 2 bases from J, the junction kept 11 bases outside the gene matches. The CDR3 spans 18 residues. The germline V gene has CDR1 MDHEN and CDR2 SYDVKM.

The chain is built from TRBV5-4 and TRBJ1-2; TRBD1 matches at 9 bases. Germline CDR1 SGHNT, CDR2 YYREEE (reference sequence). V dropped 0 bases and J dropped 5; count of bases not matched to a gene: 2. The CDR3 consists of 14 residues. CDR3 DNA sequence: TGTGCCAGCAGCTTGGACAGGGGGCGGTATGGCTACACCTTC. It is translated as CASSLDRGRYGYTF.

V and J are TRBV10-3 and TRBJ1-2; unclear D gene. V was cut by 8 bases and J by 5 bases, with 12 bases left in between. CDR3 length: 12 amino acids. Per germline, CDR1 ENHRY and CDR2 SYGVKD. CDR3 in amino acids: CAIGEGRYGYTF. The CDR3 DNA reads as TGTGCCATCGGAGAGGGTCGTTATGGCTACACCTTC.

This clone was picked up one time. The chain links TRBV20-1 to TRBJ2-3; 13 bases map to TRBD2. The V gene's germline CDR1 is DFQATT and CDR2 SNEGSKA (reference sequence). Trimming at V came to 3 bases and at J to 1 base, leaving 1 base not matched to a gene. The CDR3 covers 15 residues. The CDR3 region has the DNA TGCAGTGCTAGTGGGACTAGCGGGGGCACAGATACGCAGTATTTT. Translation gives CSASGTSGGTDTQYF.

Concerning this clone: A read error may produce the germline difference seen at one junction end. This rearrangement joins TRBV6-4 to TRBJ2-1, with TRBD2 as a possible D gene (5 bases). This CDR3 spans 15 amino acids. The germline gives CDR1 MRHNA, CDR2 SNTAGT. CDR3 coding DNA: TGTGCCGGCAGTGACTCTACCACTGGGAGCGATGAGCAGTTCTTC. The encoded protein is CAGSDSTTGSDEQFF.

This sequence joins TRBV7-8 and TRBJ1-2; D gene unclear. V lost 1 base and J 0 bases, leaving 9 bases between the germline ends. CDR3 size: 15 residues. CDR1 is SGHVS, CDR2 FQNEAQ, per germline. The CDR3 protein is CASSLEVLANYGYTF. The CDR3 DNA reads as TGTGCCAGCAGCTTAGAGGTCCTAGCTAACTATGGCTACACCTTC.

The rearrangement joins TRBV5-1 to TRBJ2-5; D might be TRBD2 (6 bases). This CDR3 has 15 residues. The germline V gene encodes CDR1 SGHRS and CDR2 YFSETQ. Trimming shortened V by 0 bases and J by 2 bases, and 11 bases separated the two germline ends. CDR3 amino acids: CASSLARTNQETQYF. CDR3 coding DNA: TGCGCCAGCAGCTTGGCCAGGACTAATCAAGAGACCCAGTACTTC.

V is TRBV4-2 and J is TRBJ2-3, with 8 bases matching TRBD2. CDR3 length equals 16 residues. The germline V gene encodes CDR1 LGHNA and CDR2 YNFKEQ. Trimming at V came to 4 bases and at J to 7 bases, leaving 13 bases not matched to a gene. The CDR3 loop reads CASSLRRAGDTNTQYF. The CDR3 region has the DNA TGTGCCAGCAGCCTCCGTAGAGCGGGGGACACTAATACGCAGTATTTT.

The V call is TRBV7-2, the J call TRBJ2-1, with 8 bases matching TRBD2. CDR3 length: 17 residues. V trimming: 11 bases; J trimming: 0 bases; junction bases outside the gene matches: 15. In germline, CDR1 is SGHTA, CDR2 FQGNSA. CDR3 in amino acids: CTVRGGGTLSSYNEQFF. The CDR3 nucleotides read TGTACCGTAAGGGGCGGGGGGACCCTCAGCTCCTACAATGAGCAGTTCTTC.

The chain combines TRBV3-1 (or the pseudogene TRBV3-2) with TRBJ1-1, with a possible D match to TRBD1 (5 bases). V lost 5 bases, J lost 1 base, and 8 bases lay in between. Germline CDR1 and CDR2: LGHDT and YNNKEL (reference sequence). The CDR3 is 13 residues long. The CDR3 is CASSFTGNTEAFF. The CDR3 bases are TGTGCCAGCAGCTTTACAGGGAACACTGAAGCTTTCTTT.

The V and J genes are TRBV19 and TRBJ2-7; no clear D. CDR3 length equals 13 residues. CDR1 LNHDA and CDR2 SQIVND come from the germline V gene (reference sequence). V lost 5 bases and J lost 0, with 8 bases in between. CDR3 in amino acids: CASSHTVSYEQYF. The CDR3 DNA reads TGTGCCAGTAGTCACACCGTCTCCTACGAGCAGTACTTC.

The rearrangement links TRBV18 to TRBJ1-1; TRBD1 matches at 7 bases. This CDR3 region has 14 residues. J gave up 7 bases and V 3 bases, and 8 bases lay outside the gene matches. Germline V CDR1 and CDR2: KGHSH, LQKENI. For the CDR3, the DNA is TGTGCCAGCTCACCGGGTCAGGGGGTGGGTGAAGCTTTCTTT. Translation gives CASSPGQGVGEAFF. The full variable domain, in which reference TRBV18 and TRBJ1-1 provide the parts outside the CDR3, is NAGVMQNPRHLVRRRGQEARLRCSPMKGHSHVYWYRQLPEEGLKFMVYLQKENIIDESGMPKERFSAEFPKEGPSILRIQQVVRGDSAAYFCASSPGQGVGEAFFGQGTRLTVV.

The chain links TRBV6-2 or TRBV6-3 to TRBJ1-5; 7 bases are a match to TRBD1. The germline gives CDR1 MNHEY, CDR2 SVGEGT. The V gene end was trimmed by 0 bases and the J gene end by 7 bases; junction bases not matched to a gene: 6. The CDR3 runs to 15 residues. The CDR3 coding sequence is TGTGCCAGCAGTTACTCGGCAGGGGGAGGCCAGCCCCAGCATTTT. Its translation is CASSYSAGGGQPQHF.

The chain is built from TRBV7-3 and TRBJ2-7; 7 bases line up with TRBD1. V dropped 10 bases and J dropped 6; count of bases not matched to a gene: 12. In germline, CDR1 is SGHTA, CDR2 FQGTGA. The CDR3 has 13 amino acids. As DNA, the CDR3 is TGTGCCACCACGACAGGGTCAGGCGGCGAGCAGTACTTC. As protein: CATTTGSGGEQYF.

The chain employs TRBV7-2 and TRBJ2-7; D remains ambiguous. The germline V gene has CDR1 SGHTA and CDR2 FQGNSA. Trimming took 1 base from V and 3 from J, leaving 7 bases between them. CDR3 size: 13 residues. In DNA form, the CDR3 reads TGTGCCAGCAGCTTAGAAGCCCTCTACGAGCAGTACTTC. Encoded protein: CASSLEALYEQYF.

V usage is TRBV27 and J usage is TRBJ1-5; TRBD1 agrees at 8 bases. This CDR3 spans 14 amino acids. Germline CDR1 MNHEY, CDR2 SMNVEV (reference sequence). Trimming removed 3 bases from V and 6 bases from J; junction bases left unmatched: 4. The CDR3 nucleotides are TGTGCCAGCAGTTTCCTCAGGGGGCGTCAGCCCCAGCATTTT. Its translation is CASSFLRGRQPQHF.

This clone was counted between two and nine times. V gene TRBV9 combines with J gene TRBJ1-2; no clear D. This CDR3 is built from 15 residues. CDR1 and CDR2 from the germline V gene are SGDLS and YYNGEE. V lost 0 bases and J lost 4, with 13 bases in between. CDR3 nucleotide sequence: TGTGCCAGCAGCGTAGGGTTGAGTCAGGTCTATGGCTACACCTTC. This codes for CASSVGLSQVYGYTF.